The table lists the clone carrying this TCR beta chain with a few counts. Its antigen is not identified. TCRdb reprocessed the 5' RACE reads via MiXCR and lists one record per CDR3 protein. The table includes under 500,000 distinct CDR3 sequences, 13% to 15% detected once. This sample was taken from a study of identical twins. Study observations and caveats: Where out-of-frame alpha sequences were twin-shared, they showed excess low generation probability. Monozygotic twins shared more out-of-frame TCR alpha than recombination models predicted. Insertions were fewer in abundant cord blood beta clonotypes, whereas memory repertoires showed none of this pattern.

The V gene's germline CDR1 is SNHLY and CDR2 FYNNEI. Trimming left V 6 bases short and J 6 bases short, with 12 bases between. The CDR3 covers 13 residues. These sequences were also reported in another study, on yellow fever vaccine responses in identical twins.

The receptor was isolated from a woman aged 18-29 years in good health. The sequencing sample was made of CD4+ T cells sorted from blood. The chain links TRBV2 to TRBJ2-1; TRBD2 is a possible D gene (6 bases). CDR3 in amino acids: CASRMGLSNEQFF. CDR3 in DNA: TGTGCCAGCAGAATGGGACTGAGCAATGAGCAGTTCTTC.